The 16 T cell receptor beta chains given below trace back to one sample, sequenced in a study of beta chain features in type 1 diabetes. As every portion of the isolated RNA was reverse transcribed, the sequencing read expressed TCRB transcripts. Assay used: immunoSEQ multiplex PCR; TCRdb lists only in-frame clones, some missing. This sample has 200,000 to 250,000 clones, with more than 9% found just once. Material: naive CD4+ T cells from blood. The receptor source for this set is a woman younger than 35 in good health.

This clone was detected only a few times. V is TRBV19 and J is TRBJ1-5, with D possibly being TRBD1 (5 bases). CDR3 size: 14 residues. Germline CDR1 and CDR2: LNHDA and SQIVND (reference sequence). Trimming removed 3 bases from V and 7 bases from J, with 13 bases in between. DNA of the CDR3: TGTGCCAGTAGTATTTCGAGGGAGGGGCAGCCCCAGCATTTT. Translating it yields CASSISREGQPQHF.

The chain carries TRBV6-1 and TRBJ1-1; unclear D gene. The CDR3 is made up of 13 amino acids. The ends were cut back, 6 bases at V and 1 base at J, with 9 bases in the middle. The germline V gene has CDR1 MNHNS and CDR2 SASEGT. The CDR3 sequence: CASSHNTNTEAFF. CDR3 nucleotides: TGTGCCAGCAGCCATAACACGAACACTGAAGCTTTCTTT.

This clone was counted between two and nine times. This chain connects TRBV9 to TRBJ1-2; D is perhaps TRBD1 (6 bases). CDR1 and CDR2 from the germline V gene are SGDLS and YYNGEE. The CDR3 has 15 residues. V was trimmed by 2 bases and J by 3 bases, leaving 14 bases between them. The CDR3 loop reads CASSVKGQKDYGYTF. The CDR3 DNA sequence: TGTGCCAGCAGCGTCAAGGGACAAAAGGACTATGGCTACACCTTC.

The chain employs TRBV19 and TRBJ2-7; 9 bases map to TRBD2. V trimming: 3 bases; J trimming: 1 base; junction bases outside the gene matches: 1. CDR3 length: 14 residues. Per germline, CDR1 LNHDA and CDR2 SQIVND (reference sequence). CDR3 bases: TGTGCCAGTAGTATGCGGGGGGGATCCTACGAGCAGTACTTC. It specifies CASSMRGGSYEQYF.

This rearrangement joins TRBV5-6 to TRBJ2-3; 11 nucleotides line up with TRBD2. Per the germline V gene, CDR1 is SGHDT and CDR2 is YYEEEE. The V and J ends lost 2 bases and 5 bases, in that order; junction bases with no gene match: 4. The CDR3 has 15 residues. CDR3 in DNA: TGTGCCAGCAGCTTTAGCGGGGGGGCGGGAGATACGCAGTATTTT. Encoded protein: CASSFSGGAGDTQYF.

With respect to this clone: This specimen includes other DNA sequences encoding the same CDR3. The J gene is TRBJ1-2, the V gene TRBV11-2; possibly TRBD1 for D (6 bases). The CDR3 has 12 amino acids. CDR1 is SGHAT, CDR2 FQNNGV, per germline. V lost 5 bases to trimming and J lost 4 bases, with 8 bases between them. DNA of the CDR3: TGTGCCAGCAGCCTGGACAGCTATGGCTACACCTTC. Residues: CASSLDSYGYTF. Based on the CDR3 plus reference TRBV11-2 and TRBJ1-2, the full variable domain is EAGVAQSPRYKIIEKRQSVAFWCNPISGHATLYWYQQILGQGPKLLIQFQNNGVVDDSQLPKDRFSAERLKGVDSTLKIQPAKLEDSAVYLCASSLDSYGYTFGSGTRLTVV.

In this sample, this clone turned up a few times. This chain links TRBV7-8 with TRBJ2-7, with TRBD2 matching over 10 bases. The CDR3 is 14 amino acids. With V trimmed by 4 bases and J by 6 bases, 6 bases remained unmatched. The V gene's germline CDR1 is SGHVS and CDR2 FQNEAQ. DNA of the CDR3: TGTGCCAGCAGCTCCCGAATAGCGGGAGGCGAGCAGTACTTC. The encoded protein is CASSSRIAGGEQYF.

This clone was seen more than once but under ten times. The chain links TRBV5-1 to TRBJ2-7, with D possibly being TRBD2 (6 bases). This CDR3 has 16 residues. V dropped 4 bases and J dropped 1 base, with 18 bases sitting between them. Germline CDR1 is SGHRS and CDR2 is YFSETQ. CDR3 loop: CASSLAEGSASYEQYF. The CDR3 DNA sequence: TGCGCCAGCAGCCTCGCGGAGGGGTCTGCTTCCTACGAGCAGTACTTC.

This clone appeared a few times. The chain joins TRBV7-2 to TRBJ2-3, with D possibly matching TRBD2 (6 bases). Germline V CDR1 and CDR2: SGHTA, FQGNSA. The CDR3 sequence is 16 residues long. The V end lost 3 bases, the J end lost 1 base, and 14 bases lay between the germline ends. The CDR3 region has the DNA TGTGCCAGCAGCTTTGTACGGGGGAAGGGCACAGATACGCAGTATTTT. Encoded protein: CASSFVRGKGTDTQYF.

This clone appeared a few times. The chain employs TRBV6-5 and TRBJ2-7; 9 nucleotides agree with TRBD1. The V segment lost 7 bases and the J segment 5 bases; nucleotides outside the gene matches: 3. CDR1 and CDR2 (germline): MNHEY, SVGAGI. The CDR3 has 12 residues. CDR3 DNA sequence: TGTGCCAGCACCGGGACAGGGAACGAGCAGTACTTC. It yields the protein CASTGTGNEQYF.

The V and J genes are TRBV5-1 and TRBJ1-2; 7 positions agree with TRBD1. The J segment lost 6 bases and the V segment lost 7 bases, leaving 9 bases of the junction unmatched. The CDR3 runs 13 residues. The V gene's germline CDR1 is SGHRS and CDR2 YFSETQ. CDR3: CASGEDRLDGYTF. Here the CDR3 DNA reads TGCGCCAGCGGAGAGGACAGGCTCGATGGCTACACCTTC. Full variable domain (outside the CDR3, taken from reference TRBV5-1 and TRBJ1-2): KAGVTQTPRYLIKTRGQQVTLSCSPISGHRSVSWYQQTPGQGLQFLFEYFSETQRNKGNFPGRFSGRQFSNSRSEMNVSTLELGDSALYLCASGEDRLDGYTFGSGTRLTVV.

A few counts support this clone. The CDR3 DNA is TGCGCCAGCAGCCAAGATATGGGACAGGGGAGAAATCAGCCCCAGCATTTT. Translation: CASSQDMGQGRNQPQHF. This chain connects TRBV4-1 to TRBJ1-5, with 10 positions matching TRBD1. Trimming cost V 0 bases and J 4 bases; bases outside gene matches: 6. Germline values: CDR1 MGHRA, CDR2 YSYEKL. This CDR3 region has 17 residues.

This chain links TRBV5-1 with TRBJ2-7; D gene ambiguous. V was trimmed by 1 base and J by 2 bases, leaving 13 bases between them. The CDR3 length is 15 residues. The V gene's germline CDR1 is SGHRS and CDR2 YFSETQ. The CDR3 reads CASSLLARSTYEQYF. The CDR3 DNA is TGCGCCAGCAGCTTGTTGGCCAGGTCCACCTACGAGCAGTACTTC. The full variable domain, rest sourced from reference TRBV5-1 and TRBJ2-7, is KAGVTQTPRYLIKTRGQQVTLSCSPISGHRSVSWYQQTPGQGLQFLFEYFSETQRNKGNFPGRFSGRQFSNSRSEMNVSTLELGDSALYLCASSLLARSTYEQYFGPGTRLTVT.

The V and J genes are TRBV4-1 and TRBJ2-6; TRBD2 agrees at 7 bases. The CDR3 covers 17 residues. CDR1 and CDR2 from the germline V gene are MGHRA and YSYEKL. The trim removed 4 bases at V and 4 bases at J, leaving 10 bases unmatched. This CDR3 reads CASSPQGRAAGANVLTF. The DNA of the CDR3 is TGCGCCAGCAGCCCACAAGGGAGGGCTGCCGGGGCCAACGTCCTGACTTTC.

This chain joins TRBV12-5 and TRBJ2-1, with D tentatively TRBD2 (5 bases). The V and J ends lost 6 bases and 9 bases respectively, with 12 bases between them. The CDR3 length is 12 residues. Germline V lookup: CDR1 LGHNT, CDR2 FRNRAP. For the CDR3, the DNA is TGTGCTAGTGGGCAACTAGTAGGTGAGCAGTTCTTC. This sequence encodes CASGQLVGEQFF.

This clone was observed a handful of times. This chain uses TRBV19 with TRBJ2-3; the match to TRBD1 covers 7 bases. CDR3 length: 14 amino acids. Germline CDR1 is LNHDA and CDR2 is SQIVND (reference sequence). The ends lost 5 bases at V and 8 bases at J; junction bases unmatched: 10. CDR3 nucleotides: TGTGCCAGTAGTTCCCCCACAGGGGATGGTACGCAGTATTTT. Its translation: CASSSPTGDGTQYF.